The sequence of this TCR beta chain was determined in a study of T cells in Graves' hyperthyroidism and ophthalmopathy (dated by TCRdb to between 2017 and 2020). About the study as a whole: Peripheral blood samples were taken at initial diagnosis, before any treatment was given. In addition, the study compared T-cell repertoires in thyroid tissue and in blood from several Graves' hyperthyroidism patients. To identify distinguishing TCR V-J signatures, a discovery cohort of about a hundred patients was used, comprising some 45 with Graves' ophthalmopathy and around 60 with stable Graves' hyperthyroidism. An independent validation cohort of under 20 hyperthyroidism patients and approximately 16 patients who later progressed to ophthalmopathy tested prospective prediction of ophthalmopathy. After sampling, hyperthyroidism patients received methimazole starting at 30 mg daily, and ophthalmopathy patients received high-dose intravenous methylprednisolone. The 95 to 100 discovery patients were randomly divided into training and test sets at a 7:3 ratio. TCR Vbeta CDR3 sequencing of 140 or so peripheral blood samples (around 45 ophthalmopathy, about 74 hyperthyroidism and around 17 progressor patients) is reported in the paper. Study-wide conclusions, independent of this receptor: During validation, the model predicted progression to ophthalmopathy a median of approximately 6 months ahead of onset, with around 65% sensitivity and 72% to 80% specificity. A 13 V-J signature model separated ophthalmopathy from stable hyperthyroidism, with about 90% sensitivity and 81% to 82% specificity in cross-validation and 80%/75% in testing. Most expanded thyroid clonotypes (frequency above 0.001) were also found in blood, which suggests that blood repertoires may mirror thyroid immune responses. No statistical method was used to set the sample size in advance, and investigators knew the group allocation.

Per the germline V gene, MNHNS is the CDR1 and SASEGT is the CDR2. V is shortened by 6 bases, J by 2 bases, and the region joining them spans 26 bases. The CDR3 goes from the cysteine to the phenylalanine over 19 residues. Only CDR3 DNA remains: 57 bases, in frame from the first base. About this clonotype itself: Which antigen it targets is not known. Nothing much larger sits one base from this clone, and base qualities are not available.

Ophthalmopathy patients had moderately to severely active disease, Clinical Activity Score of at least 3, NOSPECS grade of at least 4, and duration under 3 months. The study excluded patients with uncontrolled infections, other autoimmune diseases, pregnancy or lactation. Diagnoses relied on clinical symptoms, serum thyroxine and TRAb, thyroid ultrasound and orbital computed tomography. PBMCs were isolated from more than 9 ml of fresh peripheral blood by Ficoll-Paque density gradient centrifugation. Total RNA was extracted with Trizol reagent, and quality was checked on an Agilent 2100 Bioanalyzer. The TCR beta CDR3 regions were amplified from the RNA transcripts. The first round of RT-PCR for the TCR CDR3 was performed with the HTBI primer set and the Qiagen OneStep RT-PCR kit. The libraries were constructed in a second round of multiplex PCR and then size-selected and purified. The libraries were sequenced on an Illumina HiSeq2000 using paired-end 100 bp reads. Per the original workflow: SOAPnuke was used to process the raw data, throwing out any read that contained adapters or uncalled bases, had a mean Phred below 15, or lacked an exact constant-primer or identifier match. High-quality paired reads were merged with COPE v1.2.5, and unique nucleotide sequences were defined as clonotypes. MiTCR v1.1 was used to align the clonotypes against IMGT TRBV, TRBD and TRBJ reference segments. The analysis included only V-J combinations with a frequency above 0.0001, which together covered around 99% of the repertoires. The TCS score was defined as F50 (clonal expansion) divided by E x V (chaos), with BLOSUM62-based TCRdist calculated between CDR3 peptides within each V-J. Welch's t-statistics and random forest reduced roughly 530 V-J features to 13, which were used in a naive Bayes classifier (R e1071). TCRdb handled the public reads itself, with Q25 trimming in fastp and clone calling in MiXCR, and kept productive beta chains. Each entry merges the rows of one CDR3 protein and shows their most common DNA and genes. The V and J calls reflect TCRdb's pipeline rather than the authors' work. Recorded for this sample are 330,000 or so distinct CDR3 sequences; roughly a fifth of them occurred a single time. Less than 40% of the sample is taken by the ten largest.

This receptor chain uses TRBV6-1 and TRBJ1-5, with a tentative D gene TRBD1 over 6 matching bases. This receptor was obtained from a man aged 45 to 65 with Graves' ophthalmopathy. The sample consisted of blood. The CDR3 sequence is CASRSPGGARQSGNQPQHF. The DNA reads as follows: TGTGCCAGCAGATCTCCCGGGGGCGCGAGGCAATCGGGCAATCAGCCCCAGCATTTT.